The T cell receptor (beta chain) under discussion was sequenced for a study of shared clonotypes between healthy human individuals. The assay was run at deep level. The repertoire was sequenced with immunoSEQ multiplex PCR; TCRdb's copy has only in-frame clones and lacks some. The table lists approximately 500,000 clones, almost 97% of them singletons, with 0.06% in the top ten. Per the germline V gene, CDR1 is MDHEN and CDR2 is SYDVKM. Germline trimming cut 2 bases from V and 8 bases from J; bases unmatched to any gene: 5. This CDR3 is 13 amino acids long. The sequence was collected from a woman aged 25-40 years in good health. The sequencing sample was made of naive CD4+ T cells sorted from blood. The subset denotes: CD45RA+ positively selected. The chain combines TRBV28 with TRBJ1-2; 7 bases align to TRBD1. The CDR3 DNA sequence: TGTGCCAGCAGTTTACTTAGGGGGCGAGGCTACACCTTC. This encodes CASSLLRGRGYTF.